The 10 T cell receptor beta chains below were found in one sample sequenced in a study of OX40 agonist ivuxolimab in advanced cancers. Clones were sequenced by immunoSEQ multiplex PCR, and TCRdb holds only the in-frame ones, with some missing. The table lists around 110,000 clones, under 95% of them singletons. Sequenced material: CD4+ or CD8+ T cells sorted from blood, taken in a trial of the OX40 agonist ivuxolimab. The receptors were sampled from an adult with an advanced solid tumor such as melanoma, head and neck, liver or kidney cancer.

V is TRBV18 and J is TRBJ1-5, with D possibly being TRBD1 (6 bases). The V end was cut by 2 bases, the J end by 4 bases, with 18 bases between. The CDR3 has 17 amino acids. Germline assignment: CDR1 KGHSH and CDR2 LQKENI. DNA for the CDR3: TGTGCCAGCTCACCAACATCTCCAGGGGAAGGGAATCAGCCCCAGCATTTT. Amino acid sequence: CASSPTSPGEGNQPQHF.

The J gene is TRBJ1-5, the V gene TRBV30, with D possibly matching TRBD1 (5 bases). V was pared by 0 bases and J by 0 bases, with 9 bases between. This CDR3 spans 15 amino acids. Germline V lookup: CDR1 GTSNPN, CDR2 SVGIG (reference sequence). The DNA for the CDR3 is TGTGCCTGGAGTGTAGGACACAGTAGCAATCAGCCCCAGCATTTT. Translation gives CAWSVGHSSNQPQHF.

This clone was observed a single time. The rearrangement joins TRBV27 to TRBJ1-6, with 8 bases identical to TRBD1. V trimming: 5 bases; J trimming: 10 bases; junction bases outside the gene matches: 10. This CDR3 has 15 residues. Germline V gene lookup returns CDR1 MNHEY and CDR2 SMNVEV (reference sequence). The CDR3 region has the DNA TGTGCCAGCAGTCCAAAGTCAGGGGGCAGGTCACCCCTCCACTTT. Translating gives CASSPKSGGRSPLHF.

The chain uses TRBV5-1 and TRBJ1-5; weak D call: TRBD1 (5 bases). CDR3 length equals 15 residues. Germline assignment: CDR1 SGHRS and CDR2 YFSETQ. V lost 2 bases, J lost 3 bases, and 12 bases lay in between. The CDR3: CASSFGHPDNQPQHF. CDR3 DNA: TGCGCCAGCAGCTTTGGACACCCCGACAATCAGCCCCAGCATTTT.

With respect to this clone: Additional DNA sequences in this sample encode the identical CDR3. The J gene is TRBJ1-3, the V gene TRBV27, with D possibly TRBD1 on 6 matching bases. This CDR3 has 14 amino acids. Germline V gives CDR1 MNHEY, CDR2 SMNVEV (reference sequence). The germline V and J ends were trimmed by 2 bases and 4 bases, with 9 bases remaining between them. The CDR3 DNA is TGTGCCAGCAGTTTAAGGGGGTCCGGAAACACCATATATTTT. Its translation: CASSLRGSGNTIYF.

The rearrangement links TRBV5-4 to TRBJ1-1; 7 bases match TRBD1. Germline V lookup: CDR1 SGHNT, CDR2 YYREEE (reference sequence). The CDR3 sequence is 15 residues long. J lost 3 bases, V lost 0 bases, and 5 bases had no gene match. CDR3 nucleotides: TGTGCCAGCAGCTTGGGACTCCAGGGGGACACTGAAGCTTTCTTT. Its translation is CASSLGLQGDTEAFF.

This chain uses TRBV19 with TRBJ1-1; 7 bases agree with TRBD1. Germline trimming cut 3 bases from V and 1 base from J; bases unmatched to any gene: 5. Germline V gene lookup returns CDR1 LNHDA and CDR2 SQIVND (reference sequence). CDR3 length equals 15 residues. The CDR3, as DNA: TGTGCCAGTAGTATTTGGGGACAGTCGAACACTGAAGCTTTCTTT. Translating gives CASSIWGQSNTEAFF.

This chain connects TRBV28 to TRBJ1-5; D unresolved. CDR1 is MDHEN, CDR2 SYDVKM, per germline. The CDR3 consists of 13 residues. With 7 bases removed from V and 0 bases from J, the gap between germline ends came to 7 bases. CDR3 sequence: CASIGNSNQPQHF. CDR3 nucleotides: TGTGCCAGCATCGGGAATAGCAATCAGCCCCAGCATTTT.

This chain joins TRBV7-2 and TRBJ1-2; maybe TRBD1 (5 bases). V was trimmed by 4 bases and J by 1 base, leaving 13 bases between them. The length of the CDR3 is 15 residues. CDR1 is SGHTA and CDR2 is FQGNSA in the germline V gene. CDR3 nucleotide sequence: TGTGCCAGCAGCTCCTCCCGGGGGAATAACTATGGCTACACCTTC. Its protein is CASSSSRGNNYGYTF.

This rearrangement joins TRBV2 to TRBJ2-7; 10 bases map to TRBD1. The V gene end was trimmed by 7 bases and the J gene end by 1 base; junction bases not matched to a gene: 7. The germline gives CDR1 SNHLY, CDR2 FYNNEI. The CDR3 extends over 15 amino acids. CDR3 protein: CASKKRTGGSYEQYF. CDR3 bases: TGTGCCAGCAAGAAAAGGACAGGGGGATCCTACGAGCAGTACTTC.